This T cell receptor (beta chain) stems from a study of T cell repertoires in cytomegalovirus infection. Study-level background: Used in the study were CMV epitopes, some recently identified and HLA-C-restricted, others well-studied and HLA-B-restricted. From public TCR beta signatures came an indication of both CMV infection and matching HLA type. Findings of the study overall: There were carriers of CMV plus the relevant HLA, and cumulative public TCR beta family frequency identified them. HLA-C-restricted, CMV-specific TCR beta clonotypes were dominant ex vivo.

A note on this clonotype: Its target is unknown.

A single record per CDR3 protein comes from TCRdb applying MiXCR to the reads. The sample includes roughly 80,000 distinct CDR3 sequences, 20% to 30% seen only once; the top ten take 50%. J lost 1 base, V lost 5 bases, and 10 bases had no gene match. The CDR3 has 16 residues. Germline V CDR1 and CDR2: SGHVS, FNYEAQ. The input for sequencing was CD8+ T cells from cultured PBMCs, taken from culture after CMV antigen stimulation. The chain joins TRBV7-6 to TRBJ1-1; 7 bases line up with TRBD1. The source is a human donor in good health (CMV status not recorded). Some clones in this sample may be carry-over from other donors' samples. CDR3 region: CASSLFSRGRNTEAFF. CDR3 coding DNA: TGTGCCAGCAGCCTTTTTTCAAGGGGGCGGAACACTGAAGCTTTCTTT.